This T cell receptor beta chain was recovered during a study of cytomegalovirus exposure and HLA in healthy donors. Points from the study as a whole: Subsequent analysis of the approximately 120 validation repertoires found a tendency for first-cohort TCR clusters to co-occur. Among TCR beta chains, those listed as cytomegalovirus-associated numbered 164.

Notes on this clone: The antigen is not known.

Clones were read by immunoSEQ multiplex PCR, and TCRdb kept only the in-frame ones, dropping some. Of 140,000 or so clones in the sample, approximately 90% are singletons; the top ten hold about 6.4%. CDR3 length equals 14 residues. V lost 4 bases, J lost 2 bases, and 11 bases lay in between. Germline-derived CDR1 and CDR2 are SEHNR and FQNEAQ (reference sequence). The donors were in the approximately 120-subject validation cohort; that cohort was separate from the roughly 700-subject first cohort. This receptor was identified in a woman in her 30s in good health and CMV-seropositive. Sequencing was performed on PBMCs. The rearrangement joins TRBV7-9 to TRBJ1-2; TRBD1 might be the D (6 bases). In DNA form, the CDR3 reads TGTGCCAGCAGCTCAAGACAGGAAAACTATGGCTACACCTTC. It translates to CASSSRQENYGYTF.